This T cell receptor beta chain came from a study of blood T cell repertoires in COVID-19. Turning to the study itself: Whether acute or convalescent, the COVID-19 samples came from the United States, Italy and Spain. PBMCs, B-cell-depleted T cells, or T cells provided the cDNA or gDNA that made up the material.

Germline CDR1 reads SGHNT; CDR2 reads YYREEE (reference sequence). Trimming removed 4 bases from V and 2 bases from J, with 9 bases in between. The CDR3 consists of 13 residues. Original methodology: Amplification from reference gene primers served as the basis for estimated nucleated cell counts. TCRdb's table, derived via immunoSEQ multiplex PCR, lists solely in-frame clones and lacks some. The D gene and trimming were derived from the DNA, and the V and J assignments and clone size from that table. The repertoire holds 150,000 to 200,000 clones, with approximately 90% as singletons. Material for sequencing was peripheral blood. This chain joins TRBV5-4 and TRBJ1-2; D perhaps matches TRBD1 (6 bases). The clonotype was recovered from a man between 18 and 35 years old with active or convalescent COVID-19. The CDR3 sequence is CASSVDRNYGYTF. The CDR3 region has the DNA TGTGCCAGCAGCGTGGACAGAAACTATGGCTACACCTTC.